Detailed here is one TCR beta chain. Its antigen is undetermined. The sample comes from a study of radiation and T cells in renal cell carcinoma. Study-level points and caveats: In blood, top tumor clones expanded by 2 weeks, shrinking by 4.

Germline V CDR1 and CDR2: SEHNR, FQNEAQ (reference sequence). The V and J ends lost 3 bases and 7 bases respectively, with 9 bases between them. CDR3 length: 12 amino acids. The time point denotes: blood 4 weeks post-SBRT, at nephrectomy. Regarding treatment: 15 Gy SBRT to primary tumor, nephrectomy 4 weeks later. Assay: immunoSEQ multiplex PCR; the TCRdb copy retains only in-frame clones and omits some. The table has tens of thousands of clones, 85% seen once; the top ten hold 9.4%. The receptor's source is a man between 50 and 59 years old with renal cell carcinoma. The chain links TRBV7-9 to TRBJ1-1; D is undetermined. This sample comprised blood, obtained from a patient whose treatment included radiotherapy and nephrectomy. The CDR3 nucleotides read TGTGCCAGCAGCTTTTCTGCAGATGAAGCTTTCTTT. This gives the protein CASSFSADEAFF.